The 19 T cell receptor beta chains in this list originate from one sample, sequenced in a study of early T cells in non-severe SARS-CoV-2 infection. In TCRdb, the 5' RACE reads were re-called with MiXCR into one record per CDR3 protein. The sample holds about 70,000 distinct CDR3 sequences; roughly 12% are singletons and the top ten take around 16%. The material sequenced was whole blood, taken at baseline. These receptors all stem from an adult who was a healthcare worker with PCR-confirmed SARS-CoV-2 infection or an uninfected control (not recorded which). The donor label of this sample is uncertain.

This clonotype has more than one count but fewer than ten. V gene TRBV4-1 combines with J gene TRBJ2-1; the D gene is possibly TRBD2 (6 bases). From germline, CDR1 is MGHRA and CDR2 YSYEKL. The CDR3 has 15 amino acids. Between the trimmed V and J ends, which lost 0 bases and 7 bases, there was a span of 13 bases. CDR3 coding DNA: TGCGCCAGCAGCCAAGAGCCCCTAGCGACGAATGAGCAGTTCTTC. Its protein is CASSQEPLATNEQFF.

This clonotype was picked up a small number of times. This chain links TRBV18 with TRBJ1-4; D gene unclear. Trimming left V 2 bases short and J 8 bases short, with 12 bases between. Germline V lookup: CDR1 KGHSH, CDR2 LQKENI. The CDR3 has 14 residues. The CDR3 nucleotides are TGTGCCAGCTCACCATCGGGAGAGATCGAAAAACTGTTTTTT. This sequence encodes CASSPSGEIEKLFF.

This clonotype was observed a few times. The chain employs TRBV12-3 or TRBV12-4 and TRBJ2-1; weak D call: TRBD2 (5 bases). There are 15 residues in the CDR3. Between the trimmed V and J ends, which lost 7 bases and 8 bases, there was a span of 21 bases. The chain's CDR3 is CASNPGFLPRDEQFF. DNA for the CDR3: TGTGCCAGCAACCCTGGATTTCTCCCGAGGGATGAGCAGTTCTTC.

This clonotype was counted ten times or more. The chain joins TRBV12-3 or TRBV12-4 to TRBJ2-2; no definite D call. The CDR3 loop spans 16 amino acids. The V end lost 1 base, the J end lost 4 bases, and 13 bases lay between the germline ends. CDR3 DNA sequence: TGTGCCAGCAGTTTAGTGCTCAGGCTTGGCACCGGGGAGCTGTTTTTT. Its protein is CASSLVLRLGTGELFF.

This clonotype was counted a few times. J is TRBJ2-7 and V is TRBV10-1; possible D gene TRBD1, 8 bases. Germline V CDR1 and CDR2: WNHNN, SYGVQD (reference sequence). The V end was cut by 4 bases, the J end by 5 bases, with 12 bases between. The CDR3 has 13 residues. The CDR3 region is CASSGQGRDEQYF. DNA for the CDR3: TGCGCCAGCAGTGGACAGGGGAGGGACGAGCAGTACTTC.

The genes are TRBV7-6 and TRBJ2-7; D is unclear. The V end was cut by 2 bases, the J end by 0 bases, with 8 bases between. The CDR3 has 14 amino acids. Germline CDR1 SGHVS, CDR2 FNYEAQ. CDR3 residues: CASSLNPSSYEQYF. Here the CDR3 DNA reads TGTGCCAGCAGCTTAAACCCGAGCTCCTACGAGCAGTACTTC.

This clonotype was counted ten times or more. This chain uses TRBV4-3 with TRBJ2-5, with a tentative D call TRBD2 (7 bases). Germline V gene data show CDR1 as LGHNA and CDR2 as YSLEER. The CDR3 is made up of 14 amino acids. Deletions cut 4 bases from V and 5 bases from J, with 14 bases between. In DNA, the CDR3 is TGCGCCAGCAGCCCGAGAGGGGGGGAGGAGACCCAGTACTTC. Its protein is CASSPRGGEETQYF.

This clonotype was observed many times. The chain is built from TRBV5-6 and TRBJ1-1; D remains unclear. CDR3 size: 13 residues. Trimming took 3 bases from V and 1 from J, leaving 7 bases between them. Germline V gene sequence: CDR1 SGHDT, CDR2 YYEEEE. The CDR3 bases are TGTGCCAGCAGCTGGGCAGGGAACACTGAAGCTTTCTTT. It is translated as CASSWAGNTEAFF.

The V call is TRBV14, the J call TRBJ2-2; no clear D gene. Between the trimmed V and J ends, which lost 4 bases and 10 bases, there was a span of 19 bases. The V gene's germline CDR1 is SGHDN and CDR2 FVKESK. The CDR3 is 15 residues long. The CDR3 loop is CASSRLTSGSPELFF. The CDR3 DNA reads as TGTGCCAGCAGCCGACTCACTTCCGGGTCGCCGGAGCTGTTTTTT.

This clonotype is termed medium-sized (0.01 to 0.1%). The V call is TRBV24-1, the J call TRBJ2-1; D perhaps matches TRBD1 (6 bases). CDR1 is KGHDR, CDR2 SFDVKD, per germline. V lost 4 bases to trimming and J lost 9 bases, with 12 bases between them. This CDR3 contains 13 residues. The CDR3 nucleotides are TGTGCCACCAGTGACAGGGACAAGGGTGAGCAGTTCTTC. Its protein is CATSDRDKGEQFF.

This clonotype was picked up many times. The chain recombines TRBV7-3 with TRBJ2-1; TRBD2 matches at 9 bases. The V and J ends lost 4 bases and 6 bases, in that order; junction bases with no gene match: 7. The germline V gene has CDR1 SGHTA and CDR2 FQGTGA. The CDR3 sequence is 15 residues long. This CDR3 is CASSSLAGNFNEQFF. The CDR3, as DNA: TGTGCCAGCAGCTCTCTAGCGGGAAATTTCAATGAGCAGTTCTTC.

This clonotype has a count of ten or more. The CDR3 nucleotides are TGCGCCAGCAGCCGGGTACAGGATTGGAGCACTGAAGCTTTCTTT. It encodes CASSRVQDWSTEAFF. This chain joins TRBV4-1 and TRBJ1-1; weak D call: TRBD1 (5 bases). The CDR3 has 15 amino acids. V dropped 4 bases and J dropped 4 bases, with 16 bases sitting between them. Germline V CDR1 and CDR2: MGHRA, YSYEKL.

The V call is TRBV12-2, the J call TRBJ2-7; the table's D call, TRBD2, was not checked against the DNA. TRBV12-2 is a pseudogene. The CDR3 is made up of 18 amino acids. The CDR3 coding sequence is TGTGCAAGTCGCTTCCCTGGATGGGTTAGCGGTATCTCCTACGAGCAGTACTTC. This encodes CASRFPGWVSGISYEQYF.

This clonotype was seen repeatedly, ten times or more. The chain joins TRBV29-1 to TRBJ1-4; D might be TRBD1 (5 bases). Germline V gene sequence: CDR1 SQVTM, CDR2 ANQGSEA. CDR3 length: 13 residues. The V and J ends lost 5 bases and 8 bases respectively, with 15 bases between them. CDR3 DNA sequence: TGCAGCGTTAGTGGGACCGGAGGGGAAAAACTGTTTTTT. Translated, it gives CSVSGTGGEKLFF. Supplemented by reference TRBV29-1 and TRBJ1-4, the full variable domain reads SAVISQKPSRDICQRGTSLTIQCQVDSQVTMMFWYRQQPGQSLTLIATANQGSEATYESGFVIDKFPISRPNLTFSTLTVSNMSPEDSSIYLCSVSGTGGEKLFFGSGTQLSVL.

This clonotype was seen a few times. The rearrangement uses TRBV7-2 and TRBJ2-1, with 14 bases aligning to TRBD2. Per the germline V gene, CDR1 is SGHTA and CDR2 is FQGNSA. V was clipped by 5 bases and J by 7 bases; unmatched bases: 7. The CDR3 length is 16 residues. The CDR3: CASSTPGLAGVNEQFF. The CDR3 DNA reads TGTGCCAGCAGCACACCGGGACTAGCGGGAGTGAATGAGCAGTTCTTC.

This clonotype appeared a few times. V is TRBV7-8 and J is TRBJ2-1, with D possibly matching TRBD2 (6 bases). The CDR3 length is 17 residues. V lost 2 bases, J lost 1 base, and 15 bases lay in between. The germline V gene has CDR1 SGHVS and CDR2 FQNEAQ. CDR3 nucleotides: TGTGCCAGCAGCTTATCATCCCGGCGGGGATCCTACAATGAGCAGTTCTTC. It yields the protein CASSLSSRRGSYNEQFF.

CDR3 nucleotides: TGTGCCAGCTCGAGACAGGGACAAACCTACGAGCAGTACTTC. This codes for CASSRQGQTYEQYF. This chain joins TRBV18 and TRBJ2-7, with 7 bases matching TRBD1. With V trimmed by 6 bases and J by 2 bases, 7 bases remained unmatched. Germline CDR1 KGHSH, CDR2 LQKENI. The CDR3 consists of 14 residues.

V is TRBV7-2 and J is TRBJ1-1; no definite D call. The V gene's germline CDR1 is SGHTA and CDR2 FQGNSA. The CDR3 extends over 17 amino acids. V lost 0 bases, J lost 1 base, and 15 bases lay in between. CDR3 protein: CASSLAPGSFRNTEAFF. CDR3 DNA sequence: TGTGCCAGCAGCTTAGCCCCAGGATCATTTAGGAACACTGAAGCTTTCTTT.

This chain links TRBV12-5 with TRBJ2-5, with a possible D match to TRBD2 (5 bases). Trimming took off 7 bases at V and 2 bases at J, with 14 bases between the two ends. CDR1 is LGHNT, CDR2 FRNRAP, per germline. This CDR3 contains 14 residues. The CDR3 DNA reads TGTGCTAGTGTCTATGGGAGCGGACAAGAGACCCAGTACTTC. This codes for CASVYGSGQETQYF.